The sequence of this T cell receptor (beta chain) was determined in a study of CD8+ T cells in alopecia areata. Study-level results: Tofacitinib significantly brought down scalp clonality and expanded CD8+ clones among top 100.

RNA was isolated and reverse transcribed to cDNA, the sequencing template. Assay: immunoSEQ multiplex PCR; the TCRdb copy retains only in-frame clones and omits some. The sample carries over 150,000 clones, 45% to 65% recorded once. Regarding this clone: Its antigen is not identified.

Treatment denoted: oral pan-JAK inhibitor, 5-10 mg twice daily. PBMCs were stained for CD3, CD4 and CD8, and CD4+ and CD8+ T cells were sorted. This material consisted of CD4+ T cells sorted from blood, taken at week 4, from a patient treated with tofacitinib. The source of this sequence is a human donor with alopecia areata.

The CDR3 DNA sequence: TGTGCCAGCAGTCCCGGGGACAGGGGCAGAGATGGCTACACCTTC. Its translation is CASSPGDRGRDGYTF. This chain uses TRBV27 with TRBJ1-2, with 10 bases fitting TRBD1. The CDR3 runs to 15 residues. The V gene's germline CDR1 is MNHEY and CDR2 SMNVEV (reference sequence). J gave up 6 bases and V 5 bases, and 9 bases lay outside the gene matches.